This T cell receptor beta chain was identified during a study of sequential checkpoint blockade in melanoma. The germline V gene encodes CDR1 LNHDA and CDR2 SQIVND (reference sequence). Trimming shortened V by 8 bases and J by 2 bases, and 4 bases separated the two germline ends. CDR3 size: 11 residues. This clone occurred a few times. The treatment denotes: randomized to nivolumab then ipilimumab (arm A) or the reverse (arm B). None of the patients previously received DNA-damaging chemotherapy. Sequencing was performed with immunoSEQ multiplex PCR; in TCRdb, only in-frame clones are kept and a portion is missing. The sample has 30,000 to 45,000 clones, approximately 90% seen once.

The sequence came from a human donor with melanoma. Sequencing used CD8+ T cells sorted from blood (inferred from file names), obtained from a patient given nivolumab and ipilimumab in sequence. The rearrangement joins TRBV19 to TRBJ1-3; D call uncertain. Here the CDR3 DNA reads TGTGCCAGTGCTACTGGAAACACCATATATTTT. It specifies CASATGNTIYF.